This T cell receptor (beta chain) was observed in a study of T-cell memory formation after mild COVID-19. Study-wide results and caveats: Certain responding clones were present in pre-infection memory, suggesting participation of cross-reactive memory.

The TCR alpha and TCR beta cDNA libraries, bearing sample barcodes and UMIs, were generated by 5'RACE using constant-segment primers. TCRdb reprocessed the 5' RACE reads via MiXCR and lists one record per CDR3 protein. Of about 390,000 distinct CDR3 sequences detected, roughly 15% appear once; the ten largest clones hold about a fifth. Worth noting for this clonotype: Its matching antigen is unknown.

The sequenced material came from PBMCs or a T cell subset sorted from them (not recorded which). The TCR originated in a young man who had mild COVID-19 (a few samples of this study predate the infection). Cell type and time point are not known.

The CDR3 nucleotides read TGTGCCAGCAGTTCCACCGGGACCCGGATCGGGGAGCTGTTTTTT. It yields the protein CASSSTGTRIGELFF. This chain joins TRBV12-3 or TRBV12-4 and TRBJ2-2; the D call may be TRBD1 or TRBD2 (5 bases each). This CDR3 region has 15 residues. Trimming cost V 4 bases and J 7 bases, with 16 bases left between them.